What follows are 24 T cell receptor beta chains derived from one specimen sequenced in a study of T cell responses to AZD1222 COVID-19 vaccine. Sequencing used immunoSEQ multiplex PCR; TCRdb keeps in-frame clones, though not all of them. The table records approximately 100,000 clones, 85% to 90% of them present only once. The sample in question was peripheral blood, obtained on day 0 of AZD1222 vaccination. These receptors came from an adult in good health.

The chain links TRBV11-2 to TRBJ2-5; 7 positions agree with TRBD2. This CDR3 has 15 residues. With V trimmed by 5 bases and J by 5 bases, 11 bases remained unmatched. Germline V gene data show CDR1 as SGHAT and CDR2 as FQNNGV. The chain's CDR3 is CASSLRGDRRETQYF. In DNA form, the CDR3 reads TGTGCCAGCAGCCTTCGGGGGGACCGGCGCGAGACCCAGTACTTC.

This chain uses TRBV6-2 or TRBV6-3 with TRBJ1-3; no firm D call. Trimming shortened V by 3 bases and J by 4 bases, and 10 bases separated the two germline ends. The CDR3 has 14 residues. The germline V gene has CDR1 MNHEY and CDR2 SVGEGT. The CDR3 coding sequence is TGTGCCAGCAGTTATGGAATCGCCGGAAACACCATATATTTT. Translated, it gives CASSYGIAGNTIYF.

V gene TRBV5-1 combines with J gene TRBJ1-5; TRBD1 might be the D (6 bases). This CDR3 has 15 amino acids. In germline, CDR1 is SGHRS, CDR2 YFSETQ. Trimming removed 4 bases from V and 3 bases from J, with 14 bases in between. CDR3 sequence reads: CASSLGGQPNQPQHF. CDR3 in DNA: TGCGCCAGCAGCCTGGGAGGACAGCCCAATCAGCCCCAGCATTTT.

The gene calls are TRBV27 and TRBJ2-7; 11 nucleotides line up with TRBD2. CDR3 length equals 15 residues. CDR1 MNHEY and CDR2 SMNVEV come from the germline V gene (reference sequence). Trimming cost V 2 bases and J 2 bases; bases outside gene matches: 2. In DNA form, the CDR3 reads TGTGCCAGCAGTTTAGTGACTAGCGGGGCCTACGAGCAGTACTTC. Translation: CASSLVTSGAYEQYF.

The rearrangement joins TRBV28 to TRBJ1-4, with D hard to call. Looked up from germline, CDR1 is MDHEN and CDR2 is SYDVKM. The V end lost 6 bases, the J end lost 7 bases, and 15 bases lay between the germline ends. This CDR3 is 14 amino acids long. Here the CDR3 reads CASSSPGGGEKLFF. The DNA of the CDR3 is TGTGCCAGCAGCTCGCCAGGAGGAGGTGAAAAACTGTTTTTT.

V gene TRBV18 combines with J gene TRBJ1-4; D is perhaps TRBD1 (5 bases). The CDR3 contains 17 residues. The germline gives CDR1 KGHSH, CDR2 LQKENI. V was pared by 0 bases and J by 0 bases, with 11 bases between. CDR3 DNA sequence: TGTGCCAGCTCACCACCCCGACAGACCTCAACTAATGAAAAACTGTTTTTT. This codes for CASSPPRQTSTNEKLFF.

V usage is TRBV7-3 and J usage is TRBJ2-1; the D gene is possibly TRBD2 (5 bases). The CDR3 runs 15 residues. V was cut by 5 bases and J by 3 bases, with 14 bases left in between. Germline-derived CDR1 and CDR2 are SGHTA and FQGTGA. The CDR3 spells CASSANTGIYNEQFF. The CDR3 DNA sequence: TGTGCCAGCAGCGCAAATACCGGGATCTACAATGAGCAGTTCTTC.

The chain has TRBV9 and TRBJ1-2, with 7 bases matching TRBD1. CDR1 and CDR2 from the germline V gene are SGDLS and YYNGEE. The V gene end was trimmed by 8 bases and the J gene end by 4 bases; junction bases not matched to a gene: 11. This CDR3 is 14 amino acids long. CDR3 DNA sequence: TGTGCCAGAGAGACAGGGCTAAAGGGCTATGGCTACACCTTC. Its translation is CARETGLKGYGYTF.

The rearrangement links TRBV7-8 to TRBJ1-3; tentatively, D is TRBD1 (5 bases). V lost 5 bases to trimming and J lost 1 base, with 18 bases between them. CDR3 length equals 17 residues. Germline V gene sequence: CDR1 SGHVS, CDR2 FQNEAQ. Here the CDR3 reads CASSNRRAGGSGNTIYF. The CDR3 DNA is TGTGCCAGCAGCAACCGCAGGGCGGGGGGATCTGGAAACACCATATATTTT.

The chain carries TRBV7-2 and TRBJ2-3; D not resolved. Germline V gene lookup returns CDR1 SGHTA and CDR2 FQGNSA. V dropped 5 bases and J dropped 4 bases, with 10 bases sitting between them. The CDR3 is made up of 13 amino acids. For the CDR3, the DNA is TGTGCCAGCAGCCCACAATTTGCAGATACGCAGTATTTT. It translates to CASSPQFADTQYF.

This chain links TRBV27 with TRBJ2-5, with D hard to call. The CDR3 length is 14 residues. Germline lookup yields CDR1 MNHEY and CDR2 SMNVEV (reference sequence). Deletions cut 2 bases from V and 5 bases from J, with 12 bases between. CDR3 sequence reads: CASSLRLVGETQYF. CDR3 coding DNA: TGTGCCAGCAGTTTAAGGCTAGTGGGTGAGACCCAGTACTTC.

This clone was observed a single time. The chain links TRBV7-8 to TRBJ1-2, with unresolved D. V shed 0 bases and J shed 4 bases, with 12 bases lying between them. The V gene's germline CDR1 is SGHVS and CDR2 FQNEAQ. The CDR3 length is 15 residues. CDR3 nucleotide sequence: TGTGCCAGCAGCTTAGCCCCCACTGAAACCTATGGCTACACCTTC. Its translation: CASSLAPTETYGYTF.

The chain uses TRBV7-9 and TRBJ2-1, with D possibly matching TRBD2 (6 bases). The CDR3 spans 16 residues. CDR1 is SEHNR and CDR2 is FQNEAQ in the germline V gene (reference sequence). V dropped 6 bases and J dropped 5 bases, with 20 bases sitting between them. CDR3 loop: CASSIAEVRTHNEQFF. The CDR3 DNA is TGTGCCAGCAGTATAGCGGAAGTCAGGACCCACAATGAGCAGTTCTTC. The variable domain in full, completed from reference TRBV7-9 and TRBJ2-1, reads DTGVSQNPRHKITKRGQNVTFRCDPISEHNRLYWYRQTLGQGPEFLTYFQNEAQLEKSRLLSDRFSAERPKGSFSTLEIQRTEQGDSAMYLCASSIAEVRTHNEQFFGPGTRLTVL.

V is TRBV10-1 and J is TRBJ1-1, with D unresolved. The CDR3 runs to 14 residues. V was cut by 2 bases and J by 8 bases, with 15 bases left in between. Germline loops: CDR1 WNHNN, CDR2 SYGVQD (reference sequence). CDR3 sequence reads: CASSEGLGSSEAFF. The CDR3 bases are TGCGCCAGCAGTGAGGGGCTGGGATCGTCGGAAGCTTTCTTT.

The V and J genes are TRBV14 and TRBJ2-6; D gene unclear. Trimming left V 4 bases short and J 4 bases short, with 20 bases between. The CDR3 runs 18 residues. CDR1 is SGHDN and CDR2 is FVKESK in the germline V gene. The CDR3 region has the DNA TGTGCCAGCAGCCCCCTAAGGAGTGGGCGTCTCGGGGCCAACGTCCTGACTTTC. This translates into CASSPLRSGRLGANVLTF.

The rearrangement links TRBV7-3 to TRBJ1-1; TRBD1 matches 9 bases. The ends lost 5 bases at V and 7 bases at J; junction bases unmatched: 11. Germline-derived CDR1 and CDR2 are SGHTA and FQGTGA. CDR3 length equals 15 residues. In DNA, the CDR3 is TGTGCCAGCAGCATCGACAGGGGGGGCGTCGGTGAAGCTTTCTTT. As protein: CASSIDRGGVGEAFF. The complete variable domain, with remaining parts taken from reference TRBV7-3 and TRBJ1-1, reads GAGVSQTPSNKVTEKGKYVELRCDPISGHTALYWYRQSLGQGPEFLIYFQGTGAADDSGLPNDRFFAVRPEGSVSTLKIQRTERGDSAVYLCASSIDRGGVGEAFFGQGTRLTVV.

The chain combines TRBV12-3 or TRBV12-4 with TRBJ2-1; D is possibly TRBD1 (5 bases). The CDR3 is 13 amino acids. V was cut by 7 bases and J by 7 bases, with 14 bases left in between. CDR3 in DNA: TGTGCCAGCACCCTACAGGACATTAATGAGCAGTTCTTC. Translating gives CASTLQDINEQFF.

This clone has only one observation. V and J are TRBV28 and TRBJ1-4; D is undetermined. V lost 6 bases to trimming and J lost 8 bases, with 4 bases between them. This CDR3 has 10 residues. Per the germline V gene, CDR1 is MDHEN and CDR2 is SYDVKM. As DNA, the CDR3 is TGTGCCAGCAGACGAGAAAAACTGTTTTTT. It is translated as CASRREKLFF. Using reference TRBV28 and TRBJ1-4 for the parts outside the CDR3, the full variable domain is DVKVTQSSRYLVKRTGEKVFLECVQDMDHENMFWYRQDPGLGLRLIYFSYDVKMKEKGDIPEGYSVSREKKERFSLILESASTNQTSMYLCASRREKLFFGSGTQLSVL.

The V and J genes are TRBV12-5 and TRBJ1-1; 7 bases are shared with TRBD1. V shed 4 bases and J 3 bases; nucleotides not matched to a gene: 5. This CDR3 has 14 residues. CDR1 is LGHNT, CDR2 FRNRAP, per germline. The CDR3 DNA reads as TGTGCTAGTGGTTCCTCCGACAGGGACACTGAAGCTTTCTTT. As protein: CASGSSDRDTEAFF.

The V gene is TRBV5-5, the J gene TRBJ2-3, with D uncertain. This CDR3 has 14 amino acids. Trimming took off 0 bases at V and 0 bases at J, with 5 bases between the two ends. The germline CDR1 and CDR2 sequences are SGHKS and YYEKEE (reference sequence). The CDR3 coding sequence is TGTGCCAGCAGCTTGGCGGTTAGCACAGATACGCAGTATTTT. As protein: CASSLAVSTDTQYF.

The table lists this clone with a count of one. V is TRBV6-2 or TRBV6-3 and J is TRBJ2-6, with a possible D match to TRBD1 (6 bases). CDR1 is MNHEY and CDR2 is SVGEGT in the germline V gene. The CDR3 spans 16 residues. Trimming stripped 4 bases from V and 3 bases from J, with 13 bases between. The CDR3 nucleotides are TGTGCCAGCAGTTCAGGACAGTTCGTTGGGGCCAACGTCCTGACTTTC. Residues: CASSSGQFVGANVLTF.

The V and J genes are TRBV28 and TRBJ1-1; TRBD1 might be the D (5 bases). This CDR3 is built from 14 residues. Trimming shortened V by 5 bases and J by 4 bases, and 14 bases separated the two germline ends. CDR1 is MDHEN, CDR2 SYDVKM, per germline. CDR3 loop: CASSPGGGSTEAFF. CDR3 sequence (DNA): TGTGCCAGCAGTCCTGGGGGGGGATCCACTGAAGCTTTCTTT. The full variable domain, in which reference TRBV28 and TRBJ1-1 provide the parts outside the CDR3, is DVKVTQSSRYLVKRTGEKVFLECVQDMDHENMFWYRQDPGLGLRLIYFSYDVKMKEKGDIPEGYSVSREKKERFSLILESASTNQTSMYLCASSPGGGSTEAFFGQGTRLTVV.

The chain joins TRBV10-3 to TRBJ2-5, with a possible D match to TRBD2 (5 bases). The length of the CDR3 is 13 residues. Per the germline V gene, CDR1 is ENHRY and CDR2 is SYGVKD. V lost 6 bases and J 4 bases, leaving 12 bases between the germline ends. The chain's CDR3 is CAIRDGLGETQYF. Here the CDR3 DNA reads TGTGCCATCAGGGATGGACTCGGAGAGACCCAGTACTTC.

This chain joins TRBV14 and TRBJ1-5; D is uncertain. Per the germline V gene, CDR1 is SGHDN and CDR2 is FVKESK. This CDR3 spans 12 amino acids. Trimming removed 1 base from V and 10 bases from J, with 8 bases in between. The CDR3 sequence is CASSQGVGPQHF. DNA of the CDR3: TGTGCCAGCAGCCAAGGTGTTGGACCCCAGCATTTT.